Sequencing of this T cell receptor beta chain was carried out in a study of T-cell reconstitution after alpha-beta-depleted transplantation in children. Study-wide points: Surviving recipient T cells and thymic progenitors underlay high day-60 TCRbeta diversity in some patients. By about two months after transplant, alpha-beta T cells reportedly arose from several hundred graft clones that had expanded.

This clonotype was observed a few times. Its antigen is undetermined. A TCRbeta library incorporating unique molecular identifiers was prepared. TCRdb processed the PCR reads anew with MiXCR; each CDR3 protein has one entry. The table includes 450,000 to 600,000 distinct CDR3 sequences, over 9.5% detected once. The CDR3 has 13 amino acids. The V gene's germline CDR1 is DFQATT and CDR2 SNEGSKA (reference sequence). V lost 2 bases to trimming and J lost 4 bases, with 11 bases between them. The sequencing used PBMCs, collected before TCRalphabeta/CD19-depleted stem cell transplant. This clonotype was obtained from a child aged 2 to 10 with inherited bone marrow failure, due to receive a stem cell transplant. V gene TRBV20-1 combines with J gene TRBJ1-2; D might be TRBD1 (6 bases). CDR3 DNA sequence: TGCAGTGCTAGAAACAGGGTTAGCTATGGCTACACCTTC. This gives the protein CSARNRVSYGYTF.